This section outlines one TCR beta chain sequence together with its context. Its antigen remains unidentified. V dropped 8 bases and J dropped 8; count of bases not matched to a gene: 8. In germline, CDR1 is LNHDA, CDR2 SQIVND (reference sequence). The CDR3 consists of 13 residues. Both 60 Vbeta primers and 13 Jbeta primers went into the PCR. Assay: immunoSEQ multiplex PCR; the TCRdb copy retains only in-frame clones and omits some. Among roughly 77,000 clones listed, over 60% were seen once. These data originate in a study of cytomegalovirus exposure and HLA in healthy donors. Each donor was healthy, and each was a bone marrow donor. Study findings and constraints: Cytomegalovirus association was assigned to more than 150 TCR beta chains. Follow-up analysis seemed to connect common viral pathogens with several of the most significant clusters identified. Researchers reported in a later analysis that a missense DCLRE1C variant was tied to TCR beta V- and J-gene trimming.

The TCR was taken from a man aged 35 to 55 in good health and CMV-seronegative. The sample taken for sequencing was PBMCs. The rearrangement links TRBV19 to TRBJ1-4, with 7 bases aligning to TRBD1. CDR3 amino acids: CASGGWTGEKLFF. The CDR3 nucleotides are TGTGCCAGTGGTGGGTGGACAGGAGAAAAACTGTTTTTT.